This T cell receptor beta chain was captured by sequencing in a study of control samples from healthy donors and cancer patients. CDR3 size: 11 residues. Germline V gene lookup returns CDR1 PRHDT and CDR2 FYEKMQ (reference sequence). Between the trimmed V and J ends, which lost 4 bases and 8 bases, there was a span of 6 bases. Assay used: immunoSEQ multiplex PCR; TCRdb lists only in-frame clones, some missing. The data hold fewer than 200,000 clones, with roughly 91% observed a single time. The chain joins TRBV13 to TRBJ2-1; D not certain. The sequencing input was blood. The sequence was collected from a young man in good health. This chain's CDR3 is CASSYFDEQFF. The CDR3 DNA reads TGTGCCAGCAGCTATTTTGATGAGCAGTTCTTC.